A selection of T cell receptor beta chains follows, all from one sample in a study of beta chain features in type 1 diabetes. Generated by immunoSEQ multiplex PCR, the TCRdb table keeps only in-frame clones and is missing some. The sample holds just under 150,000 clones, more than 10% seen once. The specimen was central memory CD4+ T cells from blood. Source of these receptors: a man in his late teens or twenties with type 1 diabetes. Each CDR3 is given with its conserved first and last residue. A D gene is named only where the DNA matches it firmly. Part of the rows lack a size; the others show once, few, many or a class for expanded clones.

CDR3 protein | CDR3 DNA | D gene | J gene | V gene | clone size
CASSDGTVTNYGYTF | TGTGCCAGCAGCGATGGGACAGTTACCAACTATGGCTACACCTTC | TRBD1 | TRBJ1-2 | TRBV9 | many
CASGLVSESQYF | TGTGCTAGTGGTTTGGTGTCAGAATCGCAGTATTTT | . | TRBJ2-3 | TRBV12-5 | .
CASSGTGGKDNEQFF | TGTGCCAGCAGCGGGACAGGGGGTAAGGACAATGAGCAGTTCTTC | TRBD1 | TRBJ2-1 | TRBV5-4 | .
CASSLLGGFNSPLHF | TGTGCCAGCAGCCTACTTGGGGGGTTTAATTCACCCCTCCACTTT | . | TRBJ1-6 | TRBV5-4 | .
CASSYSTGGPHEQYF | TGTGCCAGCAGTTACTCGACAGGGGGTCCCCACGAGCAGTACTTC | TRBD1 | TRBJ2-7 | TRBV6-5 | once
CASSLAGTSGNNEQFF | TGTGCCAGCAGCTTAGCTGGGACTAGCGGAAACAATGAGCAGTTCTTC | TRBD2 | TRBJ2-1 | TRBV7-2 | few
CASTRLAGGQETQYF | TGTGCCAGCACAAGACTAGCGGGGGGCCAAGAGACCCAGTACTTC | TRBD2 | TRBJ2-5 | TRBV18 | .
CSAKGDTEAFF | TGCAGTGCTAAGGGCGACACTGAAGCTTTCTTT | . | TRBJ1-1 | TRBV20-1 | few
CASSDGTANTEAFF | TGCGCCAGCAGCGACGGGACGGCGAACACTGAAGCTTTCTTT | . | TRBJ1-1 | TRBV5-1 | many
CAWSPLLAPLHF | TGTGCCTGGAGTCCCCTCCTAGCACCCCTCCACTTT | . | TRBJ1-6 | TRBV30 | .
CASSYSQGYQPQHF | TGTGCCAGCAGTTACTCCCAGGGATACCAGCCCCAGCATTTT | . | TRBJ1-5 | TRBV6-6 | .
CASSPRGGGNEQFF | TGTGCCAGCTCACCACGGGGAGGGGGCAATGAGCAGTTCTTC | . | TRBJ2-1 | TRBV18 | .
CASGGQSYGYTF | TGCGCCAGCGGGGGACAAAGCTATGGCTACACCTTC | . | TRBJ1-2 | TRBV10-2 | .
CASSEGAHEQFF | TGTGCCAGCAGCGAAGGGGCCCATGAGCAGTTCTTC | . | TRBJ2-1 | TRBV7-3 | .
CASSLSSGGSQPQHF | TGTGCCAGCAGTTTGTCGTCGGGCGGTAGTCAGCCCCAGCATTTT | . | TRBJ1-5 | TRBV28 | .
CAWKVAPGYTF | TGTGCCTGGAAGGTGGCCCCTGGCTACACCTTC | . | TRBJ1-2 | TRBV30 | .
CASSYQLAQETQYF | TGTGCCAGCAGTTACCAATTAGCCCAAGAGACCCAGTACTTC | . | TRBJ2-5 | TRBV2 | few
CASSSDSEQFF | TGTGCCAGCAGCTCAGACAGTGAGCAGTTCTTC | . | TRBJ2-1 | TRBV5-4 | few
CASSQFVPPYEQYF | TGTGCCAGCTCACAGTTTGTCCCCCCCTACGAGCAGTACTTC | . | TRBJ2-7 | TRBV18 | few
CSVQRGDRVGEQYF | TGCAGCGTTCAGAGGGGTGACAGGGTGGGCGAGCAGTACTTC | TRBD1 | TRBJ2-7 | TRBV29-1 | many
CASSDQTGSRGYTF | TGTGCCAGCAGTGACCAGACAGGGTCGCGTGGCTACACCTTC | TRBD1 | TRBJ1-2 | TRBV2 | .
CASSAEGKGNIQYF | TGTGCCAGCAGCGCCGAGGGGAAAGGAAACATTCAGTACTTC | . | TRBJ2-4 | TRBV9 | .
CASGPGLTYGYTF | TGTGCCAGTGGGCCCGGCTTGACTTATGGCTACACCTTC | . | TRBJ1-2 | TRBV19 | .
CSVWGGEQYF | TGCAGCGTTTGGGGTGGCGAGCAGTACTTC | . | TRBJ2-7 | TRBV29-1 | .
CASSPVGQLSYEQYF | TGTGCCAGTTCACCCGTGGGACAGCTCTCCTACGAGCAGTACTTC | TRBD1 | TRBJ2-7 | TRBV28 | few
CASSLGTVDYEQYF | TGCGCCAGCAGCCTAGGGACAGTGGACTACGAGCAGTACTTC | TRBD1 | TRBJ2-7 | TRBV5-1 | once
CASSVQQGINTQYF | TGTGCCAGCAGCGTACAACAGGGGATCAATACGCAGTATTTT | TRBD1 | TRBJ2-3 | TRBV9 | few
CSVEFGGANNEQFF | TGCAGCGTTGAATTCGGGGGGGCCAACAATGAGCAGTTCTTC | TRBD2 | TRBJ2-1 | TRBV29-1 | once
CASTSGSEQYF | TGTGCCAGCACGTCGGGGAGCGAGCAGTACTTC | . | TRBJ2-7 | TRBV28 | few
CASRDWTANTEAFF | TGCGCCAGCAGAGATTGGACAGCGAACACTGAAGCTTTCTTT | . | TRBJ1-1 | TRBV10-2 | .
CASSPQGHTQYF | TGTGCCAGCAGTCCCCAGGGACATACGCAGTATTTT | . | TRBJ2-3 | TRBV27 | few
CASSDLGAGNTIYF | TGCGCCAGCAGTGACCTCGGGGCTGGAAACACCATATATTTT | . | TRBJ1-3 | TRBV10-2 | few
CASSERGQETQYF | TGTGCCAGCAGTGAAAGAGGACAAGAGACCCAGTACTTC | . | TRBJ2-5 | TRBV25-1 | .
CASSLTSPYRGNTEAFF | TGTGCCAGCAGCCTCACCTCCCCCTACAGGGGTAACACTGAAGCTTTCTTT | TRBD1 | TRBJ1-1 | TRBV13 | .
CAISESEGRGYTF | TGTGCCATCAGTGAGTCTGAAGGGCGTGGCTACACCTTC | . | TRBJ1-2 | TRBV10-3 | .
CASSLVRGNYGYTF | TGTGCCAGCAGCTTAGTTCGTGGCAACTATGGCTACACCTTC | . | TRBJ1-2 | TRBV7-8 | .
CASSFETYEAFF | TGTGCCAGCAGCTTCGAGACTTATGAAGCTTTCTTT | . | TRBJ1-1 | TRBV2 | few
CASSPVVERTGELFF | TGTGCCAGCAGCCCGGTAGTGGAAAGGACCGGGGAGCTGTTTTTT | . | TRBJ2-2 | TRBV11-3 | many
CASSVVLWGRLSSSYEQYF | TGTGCCAGCAGCGTAGTCTTATGGGGGAGACTGAGCAGCTCCTACGAGCAGTACTTC | . | TRBJ2-7 | TRBV9 | .
CASSSLAGSYNEQFF | TGCGCCAGCAGCTCCCTAGCGGGGAGTTACAATGAGCAGTTCTTC | TRBD2 | TRBJ2-1 | TRBV5-1 | few
CASSLSINSEAFF | TGCGCCAGCAGCTTGAGTATCAATTCTGAAGCTTTCTTT | . | TRBJ1-1 | TRBV5-1 | many
CASSPPRGTASEQYF | TGTGCCAGCAGCCCGCCCCGGGGGACAGCCTCCGAGCAGTACTTC | . | TRBJ2-7 | TRBV7-9 | .
CSAGVGQPQHF | TGCAGCGCTGGGGTAGGACAGCCCCAGCATTTT | . | TRBJ1-5 | TRBV29-1 | .
CASTAQGLGNTEAFF | TGTGCCAGCACCGCCCAAGGGTTAGGGAACACTGAAGCTTTCTTT | . | TRBJ1-1 | TRBV9 | .
CASSAMTDSNEKLFF | TGTGCCAGCAGCGCAATGACAGATTCCAATGAAAAACTGTTTTTT | . | TRBJ1-4 | TRBV7-9 | few
CSAATSGYEQYF | TGCAGCGCAGCGACTAGCGGCTACGAGCAGTACTTC | TRBD2 | TRBJ2-7 | TRBV29-1 | few
CASSPTYEGILGNTEAFF | TGTGCCAGCAGCCCGACGTATGAAGGGATCCTGGGGAACACTGAAGCTTTCTTT | . | TRBJ1-1 | TRBV14 | medium-sized
CASSMGGRSIGDTQYF | TGCGCCAGCAGCATGGGAGGGCGATCAATTGGAGATACGCAGTATTTT | TRBD2 | TRBJ2-3 | TRBV5-1 | few
CASSPTQVKGTEAFF | TGTGCCAGCTCACCGACACAGGTGAAGGGCACTGAAGCTTTCTTT | . | TRBJ1-1 | TRBV18 | few
CASSEGQGPSEQYF | TGTGCCAGCAGTGAAGGACAGGGACCTAGCGAGCAGTACTTC | TRBD1 | TRBJ2-7 | TRBV6-1 | .
CASTDPGRVETQYF | TGTGCCAGCACCGACCCCGGGCGGGTCGAGACCCAGTACTTC | . | TRBJ2-5 | TRBV6-5 | .
CASSQDSRGEETQYF | TGTGCCAGCAGCCAAGATTCGCGGGGGGAAGAGACCCAGTACTTC | TRBD2 | TRBJ2-5 | TRBV4-2 | .
CASSPPLNRNYGYTF | TGTGCCAGCTCACCACCCTTGAACAGAAACTATGGCTACACCTTC | . | TRBJ1-2 | TRBV18 | few
CASSLNKGGYQETQYF | TGCGCCAGCAGCCTCAATAAGGGGGGGTACCAAGAGACCCAGTACTTC | . | TRBJ2-5 | TRBV5-1 | .
CASSETRNTEAFF | TGTGCCAGCAGTGAGACAAGGAACACTGAAGCTTTCTTT | . | TRBJ1-1 | TRBV6-1 | .
CASSPQGKETQYF | TGTGCCAGCTCGCCACAGGGGAAGGAGACCCAGTACTTC | TRBD1 | TRBJ2-5 | TRBV18 | few
CASNREVYGYTF | TGTGCCAGCAACAGGGAGGTTTATGGCTACACCTTC | . | TRBJ1-2 | TRBV28 | .
CASSQARSTGELFF | TGTGCCAGCAGCCAAGCGCGGTCCACCGGGGAGCTGTTTTTT | . | TRBJ2-2 | TRBV4-2 | .
CAWGTAFYEQYF | TGTGCCTGGGGGACAGCCTTCTACGAGCAGTACTTC | TRBD1 | TRBJ2-7 | TRBV30 | .